A single TCR beta chain is shown here with its context. In germline, CDR1 is WSHSY, CDR2 SAAADI. The ends were cut back, 3 bases at V and 10 bases at J, with 10 bases in the middle. CDR3 length: 13 residues. Assay used: immunoSEQ multiplex PCR; TCRdb lists only in-frame clones, some missing. The data hold some 70,000 clones, with 80% to 90% observed a single time. The source of the sample is a study of blood T cell repertoires in COVID-19. At the level of the study: PBMCs, B-cell-depleted T cells, or T cells were the source of the cDNA or gDNA that made up the material.

The clonotype originates from a man younger than 45 with acute or convalescent COVID-19. The chain joins TRBV10-2 to TRBJ1-6; no definite D call. Sequencing input: peripheral blood. This chain's CDR3 is CASSDVGGSPLHF. DNA for the CDR3: TGCGCCAGCAGTGACGTAGGCGGATCACCCCTCCACTTT.